The following is a TCR beta chain sequence with its context. Which antigen it targets is not known. The library was obtained by 5' RACE. For each TCR library, 3,000 to 4,000 ng of total RNA was used. cDNA was synthesized with SMARTScribe reverse transcriptase in eight separate reactions per sample. During cDNA synthesis, unique molecular identifiers containing a 6-nucleotide sample barcode were introduced by template switching. Amplification of TCRalpha and TCRbeta cDNA involved two nested PCRs of roughly 16 and 10 cycles, and each PCR was followed by bead purification. Before amplification, the cDNA was treated with uracil DNA-glycosylase and purified using the QIAquick PCR purification kit. The second PCR added Illumina TruSeq-compatible adapters along with sample-specific barcodes. Library quality and concentration were checked on TapeStation and Qubit, and libraries were pooled at around 5 ng each. Sequencing of pooled libraries was carried out on an Illumina HiSeq2500 single-index Rapid Run using 2 x 100 bp reads and custom sequencing primers. The study's processing was this. PCR and sequencing errors were corrected by UMI-based consensus assembly using MiGEC version 1.2.6. MiXCR version 2.1.1 handled V(D)J alignment, clonotype assembly and CDR3 extraction. To normalise gene usage, clonotype sharing and MAIT/NKT TCR abundance, the analysis used the top 1000, 10 000 and 20 000 clonotypes per sample. Diversity was computed as the inverse Simpson index with the vegan R package after downsampling to 27 000 UMIs. Statistical testing used paired Mann-Whitney U tests on the discordant twin pairs and applied Benjamini-Hochberg correction for multiple testing. Each entry corresponds to one CDR3 protein sequence from reads that TCRdb reprocessed, and DNA is not given. The V and J calls were not made by the authors but by TCRdb's processing. The data table for this sample lists approximately 330,000 distinct CDR3 sequences. The top ten hold approximately 2% of the sample.

A roughly 2.5 ml peripheral blood sample was drawn into PAXgene tubes per donor and stored at -80°C. Total RNA was isolated from whole blood with the PAXgene blood miRNA kit on an automated QIAcube, without T cell sorting. Peripheral blood from monozygotic twin pairs who were concordant or discordant for inflammatory bowel disease underwent deep TCRalpha and TCRbeta repertoire profiling using unique molecular barcoding. Smoking habits were recorded for all twin pairs, and individuals were classified as current, former or never smokers. Including the terminal cysteine and phenylalanine, the CDR3 comprises 15 residues. No DNA has been recorded. CDR1 and CDR2 are drawn from the germline V gene: SGHAT, FQNNGV. The data belong to a study of monozygotic twins with inflammatory bowel disease (dated by TCRdb to between 2019 and 2020). Study-level background: In total, some 30 monozygotic twin pairs made up the full study: 19 Danish pairs, all IBD-discordant, plus nine German pairs, of which four were IBD-concordant and five were IBD-discordant. Disease-associated traits were sought mainly through comparisons between IBD patients and their genetically identical healthy co-twins within discordant pairs. Each individual had, on average, about 151 000 unique TCRalpha sequences and 181 000 unique TCRbeta sequences available for analysis.

Results and caveats for the whole study, not just this receptor: Different T cell subtypes could not be distinguished in the analysis. Measured by the inverse Simpson index, TCRbeta repertoire diversity was lower in IBD patients than in their healthy co-twins. Because patients were on differing immunosuppressive treatments, the repertoires may have picked up extra background noise and inter-individual variability. Concordant and discordant twins showed no difference in repertoire similarity, possibly because of limited statistical power. IBD patients shared fewer clonotypes with other individuals than healthy twins did, most markedly in patients showing signs of disease activity. The results gave no support for a single strong signal or clonotype linked to IBD.

The sequenced sample consisted of blood. This TCR came from a human donor with ulcerative colitis or Crohn's disease, or a healthy co-twin of an affected twin (not recorded which). The chain is encoded by TRBV11-2 joined to TRBJ1-2; TCRdb outputs TRBD1, but without DNA this stays unchecked. CDR3 loop: CASSFTGGAEDGYTF.